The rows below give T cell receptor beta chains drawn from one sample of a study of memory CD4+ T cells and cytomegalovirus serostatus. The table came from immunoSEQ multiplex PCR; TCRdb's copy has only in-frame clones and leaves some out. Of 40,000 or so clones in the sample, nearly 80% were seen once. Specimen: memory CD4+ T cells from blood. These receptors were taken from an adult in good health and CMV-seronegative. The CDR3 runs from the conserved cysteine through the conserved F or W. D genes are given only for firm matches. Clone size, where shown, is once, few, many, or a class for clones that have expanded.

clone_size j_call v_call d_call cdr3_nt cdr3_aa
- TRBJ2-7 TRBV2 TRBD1 TGTGCCAGCAGTAAAGCCGGGACAGGTGATAATTACGAGCAGTACTTC CASSKAGTGDNYEQYF
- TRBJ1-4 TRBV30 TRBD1 TGTGCCTGGAGTTGGGGGACAGGTGAAAAACTGTTTTTT CAWSWGTGEKLFF
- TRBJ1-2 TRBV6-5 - TGTGCCAGCCGGACGGGGATAGCTAACTATGGCTACACCTTC CASRTGIANYGYTF
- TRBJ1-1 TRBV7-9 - TGTGCCAGCAGCCCCCAGCCGGCCATGTTTATGAACACTGAAGCTTTCTTT CASSPQPAMFMNTEAFF
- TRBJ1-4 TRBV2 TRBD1 TGTGCCAGCAGCAGGGACAGGGGGTATGAAAAACTGTTTTTT CASSRDRGYEKLFF
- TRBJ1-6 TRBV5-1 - TGCGCCAGCAGCTTGGACACCCCCTATAATTCACCCCTCCACTTT CASSLDTPYNSPLHF
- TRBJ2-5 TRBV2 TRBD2 TGTGCCAGCAAGACTAGCTGGGCAGAGACCCAGTACTTC CASKTSWAETQYF
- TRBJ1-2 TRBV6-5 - TGTGCCATCAGTGACCAGGAGAACTATGGCTACACCTTC CAISDQENYGYTF
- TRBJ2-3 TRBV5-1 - TGCGCCAGCGGACCCCGGGGGGCCCAAGATACGCAGTATTTT CASGPRGAQDTQYF
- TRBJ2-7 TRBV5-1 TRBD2 TGCGCCAGCAGCTTGGGTAGCGGGGCGACCTACGAGCAGTACTTC CASSLGSGATYEQYF
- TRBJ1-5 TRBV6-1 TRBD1 TGTGCCAGCAGTGAATCAACTACAGGGGGCAGTCAGCCCCAGCATTTT CASSESTTGGSQPQHF
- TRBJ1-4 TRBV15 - TGTGCCACCAGCGGCGGAAAGATTGCAACTAATGAAAAACTGTTTTTT CATSGGKIATNEKLFF
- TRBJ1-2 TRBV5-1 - TGCGCCAGCAGCTCACAACAGGGAAGCTACACCTTC CASSSQQGSYTF
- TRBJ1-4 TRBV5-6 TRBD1 TGTGCCAGCAGCTCCCCCAGACAGGGAGCTAATGAAAAACTGTTTTTT CASSSPRQGANEKLFF
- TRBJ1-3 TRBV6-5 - TGTGCCAGCAGTTACTCTGGCAGGAAAACTGGAAACACCATATATTTT CASSYSGRKTGNTIYF
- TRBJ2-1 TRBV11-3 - TGTGCCAGCAGCTTAGATCGCTCTTCCGGTGAGCAGTTCTTC CASSLDRSSGEQFF
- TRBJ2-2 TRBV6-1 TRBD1 TGTGCCAGCACTGCGACAGGGGCGAACACCGGGGAGCTGTTTTTT CASTATGANTGELFF
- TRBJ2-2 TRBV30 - TGTGCCTGGAAGAAGGGGATGAACACCGGGGAGCTGTTTTTT CAWKKGMNTGELFF
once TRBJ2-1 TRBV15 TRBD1 TGTGCCACCAGCAGAACTACCGACAGGGGGGCCTACAATGAGCAGTTCTTC CATSRTTDRGAYNEQFF
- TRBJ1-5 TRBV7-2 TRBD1 TGTGCCAGCAGCTTAGGGACAGGGGCCCTCAAACAGCCCCAGCATTTT CASSLGTGALKQPQHF
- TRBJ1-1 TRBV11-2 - TGTGCCAGCAGCCCGACGACAGTGATGAACACTGAAGCTTTCTTT CASSPTTVMNTEAFF
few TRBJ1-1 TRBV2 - TGTGCCAGCAGTGTTAACACTGAAGCTTTCTTT CASSVNTEAFF
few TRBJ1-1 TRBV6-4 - TGTGCCAGCAGTCCGGCTTTGAACACTGAAGCTTTCTTT CASSPALNTEAFF
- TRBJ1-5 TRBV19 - TGTGCCAGTAGTGGGGGTCTGTGGCAGCCCCAGCATTTT CASSGGLWQPQHF
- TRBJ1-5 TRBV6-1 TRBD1 TGTGCCAGCAGTGCCCCGGACAGGAATCAGCCCCAGCATTTT CASSAPDRNQPQHF
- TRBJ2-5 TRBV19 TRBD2 TGTGCCAGTAGTTCCTCACTAGCGGGGGCTAGAGAGACCCAGTACTTC CASSSSLAGARETQYF
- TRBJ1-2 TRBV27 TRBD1 TGTGCCAGCAGTGTCCGGACCCCTCAGGGGGCGAAAGGCTACACCTTC CASSVRTPQGAKGYTF
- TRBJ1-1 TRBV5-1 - TGCGCCAGCAGCTTGGAGGGCAGGGGCGTGAACACTGAAGCTTTCTTT CASSLEGRGVNTEAFF
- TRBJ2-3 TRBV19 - TGTGCCAGTCGGGGTAGCACAGATACGCAGTATTTT CASRGSTDTQYF
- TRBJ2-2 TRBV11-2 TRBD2 TGTGCCAGCAGTCGCGGGGGTACGAACACCGGGGAGCTGTTTTTT CASSRGGTNTGELFF
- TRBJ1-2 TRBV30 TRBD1 TGTGCCTGTGAGGACAGGACAAACTATGGCTACACCTTC CACEDRTNYGYTF
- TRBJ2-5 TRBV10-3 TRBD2 TGTGCCATCAGTGTTCTAGCGGGGGGGCCATACCAAGAGACCCAGTACTTC CAISVLAGGPYQETQYF
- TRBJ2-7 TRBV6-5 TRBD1 TGTGCCAGCAGTTACTCGGACAGGGTATACGAGCAGTACTTC CASSYSDRVYEQYF
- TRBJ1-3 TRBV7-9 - TGTGCCAGCAGCTTAACGGTTCGGGGCAGGGGCGGAAACACCATATATTTT CASSLTVRGRGGNTIYF
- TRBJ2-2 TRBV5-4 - TGTGCCAGTAGCAGAGGAAAATCGACCACCGGGGAGCTGTTTTTT CASSRGKSTTGELFF
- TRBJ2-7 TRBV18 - TGTGCCAGCTCACCACCCGACCGCTCCTACGAGCAGTACTTC CASSPPDRSYEQYF
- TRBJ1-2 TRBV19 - TGTGCCAGTAGTATCATGCCGCATAACTATGGCTACACCTTC CASSIMPHNYGYTF
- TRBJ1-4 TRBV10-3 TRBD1 TGTGCCATCAAACCGACAGGGGTAGACGAAAAACTGTTTTTT CAIKPTGVDEKLFF
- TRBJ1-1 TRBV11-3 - TGTGCCAGCAGCCGCGAGGGTGAGAACACTGAAGCTTTCTTT CASSREGENTEAFF
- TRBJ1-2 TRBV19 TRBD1 TGTGCCAGTACGACAGGGGATCCTCGTAACTATGGCTACACCTTC CASTTGDPRNYGYTF
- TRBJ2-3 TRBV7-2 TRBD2 TGTGCCAGCAGACGGAGCGGGGGAAGCGATACGCAGTATTTT CASRRSGGSDTQYF
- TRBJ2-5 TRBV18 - TGTGCCAGCTCACCATCCCAGATCCAAGAGACCCAGTACTTC CASSPSQIQETQYF